The T cell receptor (beta chain) under discussion was sequenced for a study of blood T cells in healthy people across ages. Next came a second PCR, run for about 7 to 12 cycles, which used a sample-barcoded 5' primer along with a J-beta primer mix. TCRdb analysed the 5' RACE reads with MiXCR anew, one entry per CDR3 protein. The sample holds 1.5 million to 2 million distinct CDR3 sequences; less than 50% are singletons and the top ten take approximately 2.1%. Germline V lookup: CDR1 SGHTA, CDR2 FQGNSA. The CDR3 length is 16 residues. V was shortened by 1 base and J by 4 bases, with 14 bases between the two germline ends.

The TCR originated in a woman in her thirties or forties in good health. Sequencing was done on a sample of blood. The J gene is TRBJ1-5, the V gene TRBV7-2; D gene ambiguous. The CDR3 sequence: CASSLGRALVNQPQHF. The CDR3 DNA reads as TGTGCCAGCAGCTTAGGGAGGGCCCTCGTTAATCAGCCCCAGCATTTT.